These 31 T cell receptor beta chains were all obtained from the same sample, sequenced in a study of CD8 T cells in Susac syndrome. RNA amounts of roughly 0.5 to 1 ug underwent reverse transcription with random hexamers. TCRdb processed the immunoSEQ multiplex PCR reads anew with MiXCR; each CDR3 protein has one entry. The table lists roughly 89,000 distinct CDR3 sequences, roughly 96% of them singletons. The sample was CD8+ T cells from PBMCs. These receptors were obtained from a human donor with Susac syndrome.

The chain carries TRBV2 and TRBJ2-1; D is uncertain. V was clipped by 3 bases and J by 0 bases, with 12 bases between them. Germline V gene lookup returns CDR1 SNHLY and CDR2 FYNNEI. The CDR3 covers 16 residues. The CDR3 loop reads CASSDVIVSSYNEQFF. CDR3 bases: TGTGCCAGCAGTGATGTTATAGTAAGCTCCTACAATGAGCAGTTCTTC.

The CDR3 coding sequence is TGTGCCTGGAGTGTAGGAGCGGGGGGCCATGCCGGGGAGCTGTTTTTT. Translation: CAWSVGAGGHAGELFF. The chain uses TRBV30 and TRBJ2-2; 9 nucleotides align to TRBD2. CDR1 and CDR2 (germline): GTSNPN, SVGIG (reference sequence). V was pared by 0 bases and J by 6 bases, with 8 bases of the junction left unmatched. The CDR3 is made up of 16 amino acids. Based on the CDR3 plus reference TRBV30 and TRBJ2-2, the full variable domain is SQTIHQWPATLVQPVGSPLSLECTVEGTSNPNLYWYRQAAGRGLQLLFYSVGIGQISSEVPQNLSASRPQDRQFILSSKKLLLSDSGFYLCAWSVGAGGHAGELFFGEGSRLTVL.

The chain has TRBV29-1 and TRBJ2-7; no clear D gene. Trimming pared 2 bases from V and 2 bases from J, leaving 13 bases between. Germline V CDR1 and CDR2: SQVTM, ANQGSEA. CDR3 length equals 14 residues. The CDR3 spells CSVESALPPYEQYF. In DNA form, the CDR3 reads TGCAGCGTTGAATCGGCACTTCCTCCCTACGAGCAGTACTTC.

The V call is TRBV20-1, the J call TRBJ2-3, with D possibly called TRBD1 or TRBD2 (5 bases each). The CDR3 consists of 15 residues. From germline, CDR1 is DFQATT and CDR2 SNEGSKA (reference sequence). The V gene lost 3 bases and the J gene lost 6 bases, with 19 bases spanning the gap. In DNA, the CDR3 is TGCAGTGCTAGCCCCCGGGACGGTCGACACGATACGCAGTATTTT. Translation: CSASPRDGRHDTQYF.

This clonotype was found a few times. The chain recombines TRBV14 with TRBJ1-2, with 8 bases aligning to TRBD1. The CDR3 covers 14 residues. The ends lost 4 bases at V and 3 bases at J; junction bases unmatched: 4. Germline V lookup: CDR1 SGHDN, CDR2 FVKESK. CDR3 coding DNA: TGTGCCAGCAGCCCTGGACAGGGAGACTATGGCTACACCTTC. This codes for CASSPGQGDYGYTF.

The rearrangement joins TRBV4-1 to TRBJ2-5; TRBD2 is a possible D gene (5 bases). Trimming pared 0 bases from V and 2 bases from J, leaving 13 bases between. The CDR3 runs to 16 residues. Germline loops: CDR1 MGHRA, CDR2 YSYEKL. The CDR3 region is CASSQEGSGFQETQYF. CDR3 DNA sequence: TGCGCCAGCAGCCAAGAGGGGTCGGGGTTTCAAGAGACCCAGTACTTC.

This chain uses TRBV20-1 with TRBJ1-1; unclear D gene. Trimming took 5 bases from V and 2 from J, leaving 9 bases between them. The CDR3 runs to 12 residues. Germline CDR1 is DFQATT and CDR2 is SNEGSKA (reference sequence). The CDR3 DNA reads TGCAGTGCTTTTAAGGGTAACACTGAAGCTTTCTTT. Its protein is CSAFKGNTEAFF.

The gene calls are TRBV29-1 and TRBJ1-2; D remains ambiguous. Germline V gene sequence: CDR1 SQVTM, CDR2 ANQGSEA. V lost 6 bases and J lost 0, with 8 bases in between. This CDR3 has 12 residues. CDR3 coding DNA: TGCAGCGTGGTGACATCTAACTATGGCTACACCTTC. Encoded protein: CSVVTSNYGYTF.

The chain employs TRBV4-3 and TRBJ1-1, with D perhaps TRBD1 (6 bases). CDR3 length: 15 amino acids. V lost 2 bases to trimming and J lost 3 bases, with 13 bases between them. Germline CDR1 LGHNA, CDR2 YSLEER. CDR3 nucleotide sequence: TGCGCCAGCAGCCAAACCCCAGACAGGTACACTGAAGCTTTCTTT. Amino acids: CASSQTPDRYTEAFF.

The V call is TRBV7-9, the J call TRBJ2-7, with 8 bases lining up with TRBD1. The CDR3 contains 15 residues. The junction had 7 bases not matched to a gene; V was cut back by 3 bases and J by 3 bases. CDR1 is SEHNR and CDR2 is FQNEAQ in the germline V gene (reference sequence). For the CDR3, the DNA is TGTGCCAGCAGCTTCGGCGGACAGGGAAACTACGAGCAGTACTTC. It translates to CASSFGGQGNYEQYF.

CDR3 coding DNA: TGTGCCAGCAGCTCCGCTATCCAAGAGACCCAGTACTTC. Its protein is CASSSAIQETQYF. V usage is TRBV7-3 and J usage is TRBJ2-5; D not resolved. This CDR3 spans 13 amino acids. From germline, CDR1 is SGHTA and CDR2 FQGTGA. V dropped 4 bases and J dropped 1 base, with 7 bases sitting between them.

As DNA, the CDR3 is TGCAGCGTTGATCTGTCTGGCGAGCGGGGGGGTAATGAGCAGTTCTTC. Translation gives CSVDLSGERGGNEQFF. This chain joins TRBV29-1 and TRBJ2-1; 10 positions match TRBD2. The CDR3 sequence is 16 residues long. Germline V gene lookup returns CDR1 SQVTM and CDR2 ANQGSEA. The V and J ends lost 3 bases and 7 bases, in that order; junction bases with no gene match: 12.

The chain's CDR3 is CASSFNRGETQYF. The CDR3, as DNA: TGTGCCAGCAGCTTCAACAGGGGCGAGACCCAGTACTTC. The chain combines TRBV7-3 with TRBJ2-5, with 7 bases identical to TRBD1. V trimming: 3 bases; J trimming: 5 bases; junction bases outside the gene matches: 3. In germline, CDR1 is SGHTA, CDR2 FQGTGA. The CDR3 length is 13 residues.

The chain links TRBV28 to TRBJ2-1; D is unclear. The CDR3 totals 11 residues. Trimming shortened V by 7 bases and J by 7 bases, and 8 bases separated the two germline ends. Per the germline V gene, CDR1 is MDHEN and CDR2 is SYDVKM. The CDR3 is CASIGRNEQFF. In DNA, the CDR3 is TGTGCCAGCATCGGGCGAAATGAGCAGTTCTTC.

This clonotype was counted once. The J gene is TRBJ1-1, the V gene TRBV5-8; a weak D match, TRBD1 (6 bases). Per the germline V gene, CDR1 is SGHTS and CDR2 is YDEGEE. Trimming cost V 1 base and J 1 base, with 11 bases left between them. The CDR3 runs to 15 residues. The CDR3 sequence: CASSLPGGPNTEAFF. DNA for the CDR3: TGTGCCAGCAGCTTGCCGGGGGGCCCGAACACTGAAGCTTTCTTT.

This clonotype has only one observation. This chain connects TRBV20-1 to TRBJ1-1, with D tentatively TRBD1 (6 bases). This CDR3 has 11 residues. Germline values: CDR1 DFQATT, CDR2 SNEGSKA (reference sequence). With 5 bases removed from V and 6 bases from J, the gap between germline ends came to 10 bases. CDR3 sequence: CSAGRGAEAFF. The DNA for the CDR3 is TGCAGTGCTGGCAGGGGAGCTGAAGCTTTCTTT.

The chain is built from TRBV18 and TRBJ1-2, with D perhaps matching TRBD1 (5 bases). The CDR3 is 14 amino acids. CDR1 is KGHSH, CDR2 LQKENI, per germline. Trimming took off 4 bases at V and 6 bases at J, with 15 bases between the two ends. CDR3 loop: CASSQMDQGDGYTF. The CDR3 DNA is TGTGCCAGCTCACAAATGGACCAGGGAGATGGCTACACCTTC.

The gene calls are TRBV20-1 and TRBJ2-2; tentative D call: TRBD1 (5 bases). The germline V gene encodes CDR1 DFQATT and CDR2 SNEGSKA (reference sequence). There are 13 residues in the CDR3. The V end lost 0 bases, the J end lost 6 bases, and 8 bases lay between the germline ends. CDR3 in amino acids: CSARELTAGELFF. As DNA, the CDR3 is TGCAGTGCTAGAGAATTGACAGCCGGGGAGCTGTTTTTT.

The J gene is TRBJ2-3, the V gene TRBV6-2 or TRBV6-3; D call uncertain. With 0 bases removed from V and 5 bases from J, the gap between germline ends came to 12 bases. The CDR3 contains 15 residues. Germline CDR1 MNHEY, CDR2 SVGEGT. The CDR3 DNA sequence: TGTGCCAGCAGTTACTCGTCGGGTGCGGTAGATACGCAGTATTTT. Protein product: CASSYSSGAVDTQYF.

The rearrangement links TRBV20-1 to TRBJ1-2; 7 bases agree with TRBD1. CDR1 is DFQATT, CDR2 SNEGSKA, per germline (reference sequence). Unmatched junction bases numbered 8, after V lost 3 bases and J lost 7 bases. There are 13 residues in the CDR3. As DNA, the CDR3 is TGCAGTGCTAGCCCCGGGACAGTCATTGGCTACACCTTC. Amino acids: CSASPGTVIGYTF.

V usage is TRBV6-1 and J usage is TRBJ1-1, with a tentative D call TRBD1 (5 bases). The germline V gene encodes CDR1 MNHNS and CDR2 SASEGT. The V end was cut by 4 bases, the J end by 0 bases, with 9 bases between. The CDR3 is made up of 14 amino acids. The CDR3 DNA reads as TGTGCCAGCAGTGGGGGACCGCTGAACACTGAAGCTTTCTTT. Protein sequence: CASSGGPLNTEAFF.

This chain uses TRBV25-1 with TRBJ2-5; D is uncertain. The CDR3 contains 11 residues. Germline CDR1 is MGHDK and CDR2 is SYGVNS. The V gene lost 1 base and the J gene lost 7 bases, with 4 bases spanning the gap. DNA for the CDR3: TGTGCCAGCAGTGAATTGGCGACCCAGTACTTC. It specifies CASSELATQYF.

J is TRBJ1-2 and V is TRBV30; 7 positions agree with TRBD1. This CDR3 contains 16 residues. Trimming cost V 3 bases and J 8 bases; bases outside gene matches: 18. Germline CDR1 GTSNPN, CDR2 SVGIG (reference sequence). CDR3 loop: CAWSPSPTGDLAGYTF. The CDR3 DNA follows: TGTGCCTGGAGCCCTTCTCCTACAGGGGACCTCGCCGGCTACACCTTC.

This sequence joins TRBV12-3 or TRBV12-4 and TRBJ2-7; a weak D match, TRBD1 (6 bases). The ends were cut back, 7 bases at V and 2 bases at J, with 24 bases in the middle. The CDR3 covers 17 residues. CDR3 bases: TGTGCCAGCAAAGTCGGCAGGGACATGCGGTTCGCCTACGAGCAGTACTTC. It yields the protein CASKVGRDMRFAYEQYF.

The J gene is TRBJ2-1, the V gene TRBV30, with a tentative D call TRBD2 (5 bases). Germline loops: CDR1 GTSNPN, CDR2 SVGIG (reference sequence). This CDR3 has 14 amino acids. V was pared by 0 bases and J by 9 bases, with 15 bases between. CDR3 sequence reads: CAWSVGRALSEQFF. In DNA form, the CDR3 reads TGTGCCTGGAGTGTAGGGCGGGCTCTGAGTGAGCAGTTCTTC.

J is TRBJ1-1 and V is TRBV5-1, with 7 bases aligning to TRBD1. This CDR3 is 15 amino acids long. Germline assignment: CDR1 SGHRS and CDR2 YFSETQ. With V trimmed by 5 bases and J by 0 bases, 7 bases remained unmatched. CDR3 nucleotides: TGCGCCAGCAGGTCGACAGGGAACATGAACACTGAAGCTTTCTTT. This translates into CASRSTGNMNTEAFF.

V is TRBV2 and J is TRBJ2-1; unclear D gene. Germline V gene data show CDR1 as SNHLY and CDR2 as FYNNEI. Trimming took off 0 bases at V and 12 bases at J, with 15 bases between the two ends. The CDR3 is 14 amino acids. CDR3 loop: CASSEALNSVRQFF. The CDR3 DNA sequence: TGTGCCAGCAGTGAAGCGCTGAATTCGGTACGGCAGTTCTTC.

The chain uses TRBV29-1 and TRBJ2-3; possibly TRBD2 for D (7 bases). V dropped 4 bases and J dropped 2 bases, with 19 bases sitting between them. Germline V gene data show CDR1 as SQVTM and CDR2 as ANQGSEA. CDR3 length: 16 residues. CDR3 residues: CSVGGRGRRPTDTQYF. In DNA, the CDR3 is TGCAGCGTTGGAGGGCGGGGGCGCCGGCCCACAGATACGCAGTATTTT.

V gene TRBV7-9 combines with J gene TRBJ2-3; 8 nucleotides agree with TRBD1. This CDR3 is built from 17 residues. Germline CDR1 reads SEHNR; CDR2 reads FQNEAQ (reference sequence). Losses at the gene ends were 1 base for V and 6 bases for J; bases not matched to a gene: 12. The DNA for the CDR3 is TGTGCCAGCAGCTTAGAGGGAGGCGGACAGGGAGCGGATACGCAGTATTTT. Its protein product is CASSLEGGGQGADTQYF.

The V and J genes are TRBV20-1 and TRBJ1-1; a weak D match, TRBD1 (6 bases). The ends were cut back, 3 bases at V and 0 bases at J, with 8 bases in the middle. CDR3 size: 13 residues. Germline loops: CDR1 DFQATT, CDR2 SNEGSKA (reference sequence). CDR3: CSARGHLNTEAFF. The DNA of the CDR3 is TGCAGTGCTAGGGGACACTTGAACACTGAAGCTTTCTTT.

The chain recombines TRBV18 with TRBJ1-2; 11 bases agree with TRBD1. Trimming cost V 3 bases and J 3 bases; bases outside gene matches: 15. The CDR3 has 19 residues. CDR1 is KGHSH and CDR2 is LQKENI in the germline V gene. CDR3 bases: TGTGCCAGCTCACCCTGGACAGGGGGCGACCCTAACCCCTACTATGGCTACACCTTC. Its translation: CASSPWTGGDPNPYYGYTF.